This TCR beta chain was profiled in a study of Ad26.COV2.S vaccination and SARS-CoV-2 variants. The overall study: Intramuscular Ad26.COV2.S at 5x10^10 or 1x10^11 viral particles.

General study points: Following vaccination, spike-specific CD8+ and CD4+ T cell responses reportedly exhibited substantial breadth.

Treatment described: around 19 received Ad26.COV2.S at low or high dose, single or two shots; about five received placebo; per-sample allocation not given. Collection of the samples took place on day 63 after the first injection of vaccine or placebo. Only in-frame clones appear in the TCRdb table, and some are missing; sequencing was by immunoSEQ multiplex PCR. The table has under 600,000 clones, 80% to 90% seen once. In the case of this clone: Its matching antigen is unknown.

CDR1 and CDR2 from the germline V gene are GTSNPN and SVGIG (reference sequence). The CDR3 loop spans 14 amino acids. V dropped 4 bases and J dropped 1 base, with 13 bases sitting between them. The sequence was obtained from a person aged 18-65 years who received the Ad26.COV2.S COVID-19 vaccine or a placebo. V gene TRBV30 combines with J gene TRBJ2-5; D tentatively fits TRBD1 or TRBD2 (5 bases each). Here the sequenced sample was peripheral blood, taken in a trial of Ad26.COV2.S vaccine versus placebo. As DNA, the CDR3 is TGTGCCTGGAACTCCGGGACGGCCCAAGAGACCCAGTACTTC. Translated, it gives CAWNSGTAQETQYF.